These 20 T cell receptor beta chains came from one sample sequenced in a study of T cell repertoires in cytomegalovirus infection. TCRdb redid the calling of the reads with MiXCR, one entry per CDR3 protein. The top ten hold over 12% of the sample, which has more than 200,000 distinct CDR3 sequences, roughly 9.1% seen once. Input material: PBMCs. The receptors were sampled from a human donor in good health (CMV status not recorded). Some clones in this sample may be carry-over from other donors' samples.

This clonotype was observed at least ten times. This chain uses TRBV7-6 with TRBJ2-6; possible D gene TRBD1, 5 bases. Trimming stripped 5 bases from V and 0 bases from J, with 14 bases between. Germline V gene lookup returns CDR1 SGHVS and CDR2 FNYEAQ. This CDR3 comprises 17 residues. CDR3 in amino acids: CASSKDRTGSGANVLTF. CDR3 coding DNA: TGTGCCAGCAGCAAAGACAGAACGGGCTCTGGGGCCAACGTCCTGACTTTC.

This sequence joins TRBV28 and TRBJ1-5; 9 bases line up with TRBD1. CDR1 is MDHEN and CDR2 is SYDVKM in the germline V gene. V shed 6 bases and J 7 bases; nucleotides not matched to a gene: 7. The CDR3 consists of 14 residues. CDR3 sequence: CASRGTGSYQPQHF. CDR3 DNA sequence: TGTGCCAGCAGAGGGACAGGGTCGTACCAGCCCCAGCATTTT. Full variable domain (rest looked up from reference TRBV28 and TRBJ1-5): DVKVTQSSRYLVKRTGEKVFLECVQDMDHENMFWYRQDPGLGLRLIYFSYDVKMKEKGDIPEGYSVSREKKERFSLILESASTNQTSMYLCASRGTGSYQPQHFGDGTRLSIL.

The sample holds a few counts of this clonotype. The chain employs TRBV20-1 and TRBJ2-5; D is possibly TRBD1 (5 bases). Deletions cut 5 bases from V and 2 bases from J, with 24 bases between. This CDR3 comprises 17 residues. Germline CDR1 and CDR2: DFQATT and SNEGSKA (reference sequence). The CDR3 nucleotides are TGCAGTGCTGTTCACAGAGCAGATTACAGGAGACAAGAGACCCAGTACTTC. Its protein is CSAVHRADYRRQETQYF.

The rearrangement joins TRBV20-1 to TRBJ1-1; D might be TRBD1 (5 bases). V was clipped by 6 bases and J by 1 base, with 9 bases between them. There are 12 residues in the CDR3. The germline gives CDR1 DFQATT, CDR2 SNEGSKA (reference sequence). In DNA form, the CDR3 reads TGCAGTGCCCGGGGCCAGAACACTGAAGCTTTCTTT. Protein sequence: CSARGQNTEAFF.

The gene calls are TRBV19 and TRBJ1-2, with a tentative D call TRBD1 (6 bases). The CDR3 contains 16 residues. Trimming removed 4 bases from V and 4 bases from J, with 19 bases in between. The germline V gene encodes CDR1 LNHDA and CDR2 SQIVND (reference sequence). The CDR3: CASSSGQTTSRYGYTF. The CDR3 DNA reads as TGTGCCAGTAGTAGCGGACAGACGACGAGTCGCTATGGCTACACCTTC. Based on the CDR3 plus reference TRBV19 and TRBJ1-2, the full variable domain is DGGITQSPKYLFRKEGQNVTLSCEQNLNHDAMYWYRQDPGQGLRLIYYSQIVNDFQKGDIAEGYSVSREKKESFPLTVTSAQKNPTAFYLCASSSGQTTSRYGYTFGSGTRLTVV.

This clonotype occurred many times. The chain is built from TRBV7-2 and TRBJ1-4; D not resolved. The CDR3 totals 14 residues. V was shortened by 4 bases and J by 0 bases, with 6 bases between the two germline ends. Germline loops: CDR1 SGHTA, CDR2 FQGNSA. In DNA form, the CDR3 reads TGTGCCAGCAGCTCGACCTCAACTAATGAAAAACTGTTTTTT. Protein: CASSSTSTNEKLFF.

About this clonotype itself: This may be a read error, as it is one base from a much larger clone. The chain uses TRBV7-2 and TRBJ1-1, with 7 bases aligning to TRBD1. The CDR3 contains 13 residues. The V and J ends lost 5 bases and 7 bases, in that order; junction bases with no gene match: 7. In germline, CDR1 is SGHTA, CDR2 FQGNSA. CDR3 region: CASSRDRGIEAFF. CDR3 DNA sequence: TGTGCCAGCAGCAGGGACAGAGGTATTGAAGCTTTCTTT.

This clonotype was counted between two and nine times. V gene TRBV2 combines with J gene TRBJ2-5, with 9 nucleotides matching TRBD1. The junction had 9 bases not matched to a gene; V was cut back by 7 bases and J by 3 bases. Per germline, CDR1 SNHLY and CDR2 FYNNEI. This CDR3 region has 15 residues. DNA for the CDR3: TGTGCCAGCAAGGGGACAGGGAGTGTCGAAGAGACCCAGTACTTC. It is translated as CASKGTGSVEETQYF.

The chain is built from TRBV20-1 and TRBJ1-3; D unresolved. Germline loops: CDR1 DFQATT, CDR2 SNEGSKA (reference sequence). This CDR3 has 12 residues. V lost 0 bases and J 2 bases, leaving 2 bases between the germline ends. The CDR3 DNA is TGCAGTGCTAGAGATCCTGGAAACACCATATATTTT. Its protein is CSARDPGNTIYF.

This clonotype was observed a handful of times. The chain employs TRBV20-1 and TRBJ1-6; D gene unclear. CDR3 size: 14 residues. The germline V and J ends were trimmed by 0 bases and 9 bases, with 12 bases remaining between them. Germline V gene sequence: CDR1 DFQATT, CDR2 SNEGSKA (reference sequence). The CDR3 DNA is TGCAGTGCTAGAGATCCTTTCCCAGCTTCACCCCTCCACTTT. This translates into CSARDPFPASPLHF.

This clonotype was observed a few times. The chain is built from TRBV18 and TRBJ2-5, with D perhaps assigned TRBD1 or TRBD2 (6 bases each). Trimming stripped 3 bases from V and 2 bases from J, with 16 bases between. The germline V gene encodes CDR1 KGHSH and CDR2 LQKENI. The CDR3 covers 16 residues. CDR3 in amino acids: CASSPQWGARQETQYF. The DNA of the CDR3 is TGTGCCAGCTCACCCCAATGGGGGGCTAGGCAAGAGACCCAGTACTTC.

This clonotype was detected ten times or more. The V call is TRBV19, the J call TRBJ2-7; 7 bases map to TRBD1. Looked up from germline, CDR1 is LNHDA and CDR2 is SQIVND (reference sequence). V shed 6 bases, J shed 4 bases, and the junction held 6 bases outside the gene matches. The CDR3 has 13 amino acids. CDR3 protein: CASSRRGMYEQYF. CDR3 DNA: TGTGCCAGTAGCCGCAGGGGGATGTACGAGCAGTACTTC.

This clonotype was observed many times. The V call is TRBV25-1, the J call TRBJ1-6; D call uncertain. The germline gives CDR1 MGHDK, CDR2 SYGVNS. The V end lost 1 base, the J end lost 10 bases, and 8 bases lay between the germline ends. The CDR3 is 13 residues long. CDR3 residues: CASSELRGSPLHF. As DNA, the CDR3 is TGTGCCAGCAGTGAATTAAGAGGCTCACCCCTCCACTTT.

This clonotype has at least ten counts. The chain is built from TRBV7-2 and TRBJ1-1, with D possibly matching TRBD1 (5 bases). CDR3 size: 18 residues. Germline-derived CDR1 and CDR2 are SGHTA and FQGNSA. V was shortened by 2 bases and J by 0 bases, with 19 bases between the two germline ends. The CDR3, as DNA: TGTGCCAGCAGCTTAAAGGGGTCCACTTACTCCATGAACACTGAAGCTTTCTTT. The encoded protein is CASSLKGSTYSMNTEAFF.

The sample holds many counts of this clonotype. The rearrangement links TRBV7-2 to TRBJ2-2, with 9 bases aligning to TRBD2. This CDR3 region has 17 residues. V was clipped by 0 bases and J by 6 bases; unmatched bases: 8. Germline lookup yields CDR1 SGHTA and CDR2 FQGNSA. The CDR3 loop is CASSLARGSGSAGELFF. CDR3 DNA: TGTGCCAGCAGCTTAGCGCGTGGTAGCGGGAGTGCCGGGGAGCTGTTTTTT.

Ten or more counts support this clonotype. The chain links TRBV7-3 to TRBJ2-7; TRBD1 matches at 9 bases. After removal of 0 bases from V and 5 bases from J, the junction contained 8 bases not matched to a gene. CDR1 is SGHTA, CDR2 FQGTGA, per germline. This CDR3 has 16 residues. The CDR3 sequence is CASSLTGDRGIDEQYF. CDR3 in DNA: TGTGCCAGCAGCTTAACGGGTGACAGGGGGATCGACGAGCAGTACTTC.

The gene calls are TRBV28 and TRBJ2-5; 9 bases agree with TRBD1. This CDR3 region has 16 residues. Germline-derived CDR1 and CDR2 are MDHEN and SYDVKM. Trimming removed 5 bases from V and 5 bases from J; junction bases left unmatched: 12. Here the CDR3 DNA reads TGTGCCAGCAGTACGGGGACAGGGTTGGGGGGGGAGACCCAGTACTTC. It is translated as CASSTGTGLGGETQYF.

This clonotype has a count of ten or more. This chain links TRBV20-1 with TRBJ1-2; D not resolved. The CDR3 totals 12 residues. The germline V gene has CDR1 DFQATT and CDR2 SNEGSKA (reference sequence). Trimming removed 6 bases from V and 8 bases from J, with 16 bases in between. This chain's CDR3 is CSAQESTKGYTF. The CDR3 nucleotides are TGCAGTGCCCAGGAGTCGACAAAGGGCTACACCTTC.

The table lists this clonotype with a few counts. This rearrangement joins TRBV30 to TRBJ1-2; the D is unclear. V lost 3 bases and J 0 bases, leaving 14 bases between the germline ends. Germline V gives CDR1 GTSNPN, CDR2 SVGIG (reference sequence). The CDR3 contains 15 residues. CDR3 sequence: CAWSLGPGANYGYTF. In nucleotides, the CDR3 is TGTGCCTGGAGCCTCGGGCCAGGAGCTAACTATGGCTACACCTTC. The full variable domain, rest sourced from reference TRBV30 and TRBJ1-2, is SQTIHQWPATLVQPVGSPLSLECTVEGTSNPNLYWYRQAAGRGLQLLFYSVGIGQISSEVPQNLSASRPQDRQFILSSKKLLLSDSGFYLCAWSLGPGANYGYTFGSGTRLTVV.

The chain carries TRBV27 and TRBJ2-5, with 12 bases fitting TRBD2. After removal of 8 bases from V and 5 bases from J, the junction contained 9 bases not matched to a gene. CDR3 length equals 15 residues. The germline CDR1 and CDR2 sequences are MNHEY and SMNVEV (reference sequence). The CDR3 sequence: CASQTTSGRLETQYF. As DNA, the CDR3 is TGTGCCAGCCAGACGACTAGCGGGAGACTCGAGACCCAGTACTTC.